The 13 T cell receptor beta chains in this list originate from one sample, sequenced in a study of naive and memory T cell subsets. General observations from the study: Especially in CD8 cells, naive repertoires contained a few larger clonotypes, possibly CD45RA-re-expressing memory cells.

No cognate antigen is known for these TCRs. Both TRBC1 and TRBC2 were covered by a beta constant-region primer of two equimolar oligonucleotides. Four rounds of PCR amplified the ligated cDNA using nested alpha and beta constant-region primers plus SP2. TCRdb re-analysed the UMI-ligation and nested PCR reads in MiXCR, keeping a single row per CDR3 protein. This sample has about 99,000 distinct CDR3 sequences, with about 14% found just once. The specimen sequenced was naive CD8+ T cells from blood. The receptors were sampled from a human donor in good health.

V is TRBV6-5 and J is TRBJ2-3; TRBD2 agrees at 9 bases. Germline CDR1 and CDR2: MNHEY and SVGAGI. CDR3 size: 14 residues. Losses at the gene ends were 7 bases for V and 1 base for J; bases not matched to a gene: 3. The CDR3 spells CASTLAGGTDTQYF. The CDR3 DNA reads TGTGCCAGCACTTTAGCGGGGGGCACAGATACGCAGTATTTT.

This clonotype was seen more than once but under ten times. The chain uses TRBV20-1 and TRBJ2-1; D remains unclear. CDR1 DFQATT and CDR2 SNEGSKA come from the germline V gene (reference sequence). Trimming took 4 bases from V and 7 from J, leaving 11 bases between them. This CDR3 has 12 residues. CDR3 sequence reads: CSATRVGNEQFF. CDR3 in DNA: TGCAGTGCTACCAGAGTAGGGAATGAGCAGTTCTTC.

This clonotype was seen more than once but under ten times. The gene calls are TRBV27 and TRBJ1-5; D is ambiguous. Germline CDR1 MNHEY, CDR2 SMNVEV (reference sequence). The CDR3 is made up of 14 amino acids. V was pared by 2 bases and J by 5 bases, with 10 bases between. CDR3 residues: CASSLRPPHQPQHF. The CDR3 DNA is TGTGCCAGCAGTTTAAGGCCGCCACATCAGCCCCAGCATTTT.

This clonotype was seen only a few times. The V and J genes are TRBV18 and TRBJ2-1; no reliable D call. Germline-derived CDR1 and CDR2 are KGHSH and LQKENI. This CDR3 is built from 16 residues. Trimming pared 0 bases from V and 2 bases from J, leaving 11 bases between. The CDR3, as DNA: TGTGCCAGCTCACCACCAGGAAGGAATACCTACAATGAGCAGTTCTTC. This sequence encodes CASSPPGRNTYNEQFF.

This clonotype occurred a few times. The CDR3 nucleotides are TGTGCCAGCAGCCCGGACTTGCGCAGCTCCTACGAGCAGTACTTC. It codes for CASSPDLRSSYEQYF. This chain connects TRBV7-9 to TRBJ2-7; tentative D call: TRBD2 (5 bases). Deletions cut 5 bases from V and 0 bases from J, with 14 bases between. CDR1 is SEHNR, CDR2 FQNEAQ, per germline (reference sequence). This CDR3 contains 15 residues.

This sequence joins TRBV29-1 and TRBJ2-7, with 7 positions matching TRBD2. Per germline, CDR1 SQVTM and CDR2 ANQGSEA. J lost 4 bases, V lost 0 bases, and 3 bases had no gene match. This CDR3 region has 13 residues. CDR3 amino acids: CSVEDGRDYEQYF. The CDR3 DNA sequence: TGCAGCGTTGAAGATGGGAGGGATTACGAGCAGTACTTC.

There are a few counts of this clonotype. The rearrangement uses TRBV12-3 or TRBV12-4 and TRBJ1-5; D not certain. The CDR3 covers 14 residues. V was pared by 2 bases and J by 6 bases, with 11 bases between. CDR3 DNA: TGTGCCAGCAGTTTACAGGAGTCGTTTCAGCCCCAGCATTTT. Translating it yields CASSLQESFQPQHF.

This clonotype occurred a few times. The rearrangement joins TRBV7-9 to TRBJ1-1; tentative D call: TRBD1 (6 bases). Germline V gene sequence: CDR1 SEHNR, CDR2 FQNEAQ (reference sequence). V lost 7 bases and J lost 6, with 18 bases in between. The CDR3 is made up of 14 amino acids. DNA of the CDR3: TGTGCCAGCACCCAAGGGGGTCGGATCGCTGAAGCTTTCTTT. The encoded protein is CASTQGGRIAEAFF.

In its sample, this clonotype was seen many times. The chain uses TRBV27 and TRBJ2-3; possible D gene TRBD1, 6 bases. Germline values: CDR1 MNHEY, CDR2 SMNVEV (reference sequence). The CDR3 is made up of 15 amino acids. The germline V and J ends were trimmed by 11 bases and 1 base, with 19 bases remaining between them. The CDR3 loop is CASAQSGQGTDTQYF. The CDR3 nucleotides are TGTGCCTCAGCACAATCGGGACAAGGCACAGATACGCAGTATTTT.

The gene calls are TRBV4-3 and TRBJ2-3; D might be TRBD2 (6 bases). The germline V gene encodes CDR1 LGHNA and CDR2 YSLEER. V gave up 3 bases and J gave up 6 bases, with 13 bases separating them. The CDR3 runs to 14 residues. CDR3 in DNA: TGCGCCAGCAGCCACGGCGGGACGTCCGATACGCAGTATTTT. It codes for CASSHGGTSDTQYF.

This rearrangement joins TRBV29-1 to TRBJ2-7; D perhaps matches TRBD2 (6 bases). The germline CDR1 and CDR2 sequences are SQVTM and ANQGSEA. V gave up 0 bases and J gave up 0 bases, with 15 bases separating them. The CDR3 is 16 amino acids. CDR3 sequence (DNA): TGCAGCGTTGAAGAAGCGTCCGCGGGGAGCTCCTACGAGCAGTACTTC. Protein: CSVEEASAGSSYEQYF.

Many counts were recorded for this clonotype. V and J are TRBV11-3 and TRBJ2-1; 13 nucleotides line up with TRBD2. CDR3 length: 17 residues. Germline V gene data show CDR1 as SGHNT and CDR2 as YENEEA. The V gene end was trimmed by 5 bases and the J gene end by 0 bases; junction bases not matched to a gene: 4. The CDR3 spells CASSPWTSGSSYNEQFF. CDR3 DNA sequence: TGTGCCAGCAGCCCTTGGACTAGCGGGAGCTCCTACAATGAGCAGTTCTTC.

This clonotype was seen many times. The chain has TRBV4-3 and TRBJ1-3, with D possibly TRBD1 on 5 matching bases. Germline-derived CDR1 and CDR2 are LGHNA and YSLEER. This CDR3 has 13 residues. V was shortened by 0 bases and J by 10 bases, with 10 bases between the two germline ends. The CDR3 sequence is CASSQDAGPTIYF. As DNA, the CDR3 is TGCGCCAGCAGCCAAGACGCGGGACCGACCATATATTTT.